This passage covers 16 T cell receptor beta chains from one sample sequenced in a study of shared clonotypes between healthy human individuals. Measured with immunoSEQ multiplex PCR; TCRdb has only the in-frame clones, and not every one. Of over 2 million clones detected, roughly 95% appear once; the ten largest clones hold about 1.1%. Naive CD8 cells were CD45RO-negative, positively selected for CCR7, excluding terminally differentiated effector memory CD45RA+ cells. Sequenced input: naive CD8+ T cells sorted from blood. Receptor source: a man between 18 and 29 years old in good health.

V and J are TRBV27 and TRBJ1-1; TRBD1 matches at 8 bases. Trimming removed 10 bases from V and 6 bases from J; junction bases left unmatched: 13. The CDR3 length is 14 residues. Germline CDR1 MNHEY, CDR2 SMNVEV (reference sequence). CDR3 DNA sequence: TGTGCCACCGCGGCGACAGGGGCGATGGCTGAAGCTTTCTTT. The encoded protein is CATAATGAMAEAFF.

V is TRBV7-2 and J is TRBJ2-1, with D possibly being TRBD2 (6 bases). Trimming shortened V by 4 bases and J by 9 bases, and 19 bases separated the two germline ends. Per the germline V gene, CDR1 is SGHTA and CDR2 is FQGNSA. The CDR3 runs to 15 residues. The CDR3 DNA sequence: TGTGCCAGCAGCTCTTTGGAGTGGCTCGGGGGTGAGCAGTTCTTC. Amino acids: CASSSLEWLGGEQFF.

The chain joins TRBV7-9 to TRBJ2-7, with 10 bases lining up with TRBD1. CDR1 and CDR2 (germline): SEHNR, FQNEAQ (reference sequence). There are 17 residues in the CDR3. V trimming: 0 bases; J trimming: 1 base; junction bases outside the gene matches: 6. The chain's CDR3 is CASSLAPGQGISYEQYF. The DNA of the CDR3 is TGTGCCAGCAGCTTAGCCCCGGGACAGGGGATTTCCTACGAGCAGTACTTC. Using reference TRBV7-9 and TRBJ2-7 for the parts outside the CDR3, the full variable domain is DTGVSQNPRHKITKRGQNVTFRCDPISEHNRLYWYRQTLGQGPEFLTYFQNEAQLEKSRLLSDRFSAERPKGSFSTLEIQRTEQGDSAMYLCASSLAPGQGISYEQYFGPGTRLTVT.

The CDR3 DNA sequence: TGCGCCAGCAGCCAAGTAGCTGTGGCGGGGGGTTCCTACAATGAGCAGTTCTTC. This encodes CASSQVAVAGGSYNEQFF. The genes are TRBV4-1 and TRBJ2-1; 8 bases line up with TRBD2. V was clipped by 1 base and J by 1 base; unmatched bases: 9. Germline V gives CDR1 MGHRA, CDR2 YSYEKL. The CDR3 has 18 residues.

The chain couples TRBV18 to TRBJ2-1; TRBD2 aligns across 9 bases. Germline assignment: CDR1 KGHSH and CDR2 LQKENI. V lost 4 bases, J lost 2 bases, and 9 bases stayed unmatched. This CDR3 spans 17 amino acids. As DNA, the CDR3 is TGTGCCAGCTCACGACGCGCGGGAGGGCCCCCCTACAATGAGCAGTTCTTC. The encoded protein is CASSRRAGGPPYNEQFF.

The CDR3 loop reads CAISETSVEELFF. CDR3 DNA: TGTGCCATCAGTGAGACCTCGGTCGAGGAGCTGTTTTTT. V gene TRBV10-3 combines with J gene TRBJ2-2, with D unclear. CDR1 is ENHRY and CDR2 is SYGVKD in the germline V gene. Deletions cut 2 bases from V and 10 bases from J, with 11 bases between. CDR3 length: 13 amino acids.

The genes are TRBV27 and TRBJ2-7; tentatively, D is TRBD2 (6 bases). V lost 3 bases and J lost 5, with 17 bases in between. The CDR3 consists of 15 residues. Germline assignment: CDR1 MNHEY and CDR2 SMNVEV (reference sequence). This chain's CDR3 is CASSFLGGARDEQYF. CDR3 nucleotides: TGTGCCAGCAGTTTTCTAGGAGGGGCTAGAGACGAGCAGTACTTC.

As to this clone: This same CDR3 is encoded by further DNA sequences in the sample. The chain recombines TRBV27 with TRBJ2-7, with D possibly matching TRBD1 (5 bases). This CDR3 contains 14 residues. The germline gives CDR1 MNHEY, CDR2 SMNVEV (reference sequence). The germline V and J ends were trimmed by 1 base and 0 bases, with 7 bases remaining between them. This chain's CDR3 is CASSLLGASYEQYF. CDR3 in DNA: TGTGCCAGCAGTTTATTAGGGGCCTCCTACGAGCAGTACTTC.

This sequence joins TRBV2 and TRBJ2-5; 9 bases line up with TRBD1. Germline V gene lookup returns CDR1 SNHLY and CDR2 FYNNEI. V shed 7 bases, J shed 5 bases, and the junction held 8 bases outside the gene matches. This CDR3 comprises 14 residues. CDR3 loop: CASTGQGWRETQYF. CDR3 in DNA: TGTGCCAGCACGGGACAGGGTTGGCGGGAGACCCAGTACTTC.

Here the CDR3 reads CASRSDLSSSYNSPLHF. The DNA for the CDR3 is TGTGCCAGCAGGTCGGACTTATCTAGCTCCTATAATTCACCCCTCCACTTT. The gene calls are TRBV7-9 and TRBJ1-6; D gene ambiguous. In germline, CDR1 is SEHNR, CDR2 FQNEAQ (reference sequence). This CDR3 comprises 17 residues. V lost 6 bases and J 0 bases, leaving 15 bases between the germline ends.

This rearrangement joins TRBV27 to TRBJ2-5; 9 positions agree with TRBD2. The V segment lost 1 base and the J segment 5 bases; nucleotides outside the gene matches: 5. CDR1 is MNHEY and CDR2 is SMNVEV in the germline V gene (reference sequence). The CDR3 spans 15 residues. In DNA form, the CDR3 reads TGTGCCAGCAGTTTATTGGCGGGGGGGGCGGAGACCCAGTACTTC. This translates into CASSLLAGGAETQYF.

The CDR3 DNA reads TGCGCCAGCTCCGAGATCTCGGGAGCGGGTACCGAGCAGTACTTC. Amino acid sequence: CASSEISGAGTEQYF. This chain links TRBV5-1 with TRBJ2-7, with D perhaps TRBD2 (6 bases). V lost 7 bases, J lost 6 bases, and 23 bases lay in between. This CDR3 has 15 residues. CDR1 SGHRS and CDR2 YFSETQ come from the germline V gene.

Regarding this clone: Other DNA sequences within the sample encode an identical CDR3. The chain links TRBV7-9 to TRBJ2-1; D is unclear. Looked up from germline, CDR1 is SEHNR and CDR2 is FQNEAQ (reference sequence). The CDR3 totals 15 residues. Trimming cost V 5 bases and J 0 bases, with 11 bases left between them. CDR3 in DNA: TGTGCCAGCAGCCCTACAGAGAGCTCCTACAATGAGCAGTTCTTC. Protein sequence: CASSPTESSYNEQFF.

This rearrangement joins TRBV4-1 to TRBJ2-7; maybe TRBD1 (5 bases). Germline V CDR1 and CDR2: MGHRA, YSYEKL. With 2 bases removed from V and 2 bases from J, the gap between germline ends came to 16 bases. The CDR3 totals 16 residues. The CDR3 reads CASSQRPAQGPYEQYF. In DNA form, the CDR3 reads TGCGCCAGCAGCCAACGCCCCGCGCAGGGCCCCTACGAGCAGTACTTC.

This chain joins TRBV6-6 and TRBJ1-3; D ambiguous. Trimming cost V 6 bases and J 0 bases, with 12 bases left between them. The CDR3 loop spans 15 amino acids. The germline V gene has CDR1 MNHNY and CDR2 SVGAGI (reference sequence). The CDR3 sequence is CASSVDGTSGNTIYF. In nucleotides, the CDR3 is TGTGCCAGCAGCGTGGACGGAACCTCTGGAAACACCATATATTTT.

Worth noting for this clone: The same CDR3 arises from other DNA sequences in this sample as well. For the CDR3, the DNA is TGCGCCAGCAGCCAAGGGGTCGAGCAGTACTTC. Protein product: CASSQGVEQYF. The genes are TRBV4-1 and TRBJ2-7, with unresolved D. The V end lost 1 base, the J end lost 6 bases, and 4 bases lay between the germline ends. Germline lookup yields CDR1 MGHRA and CDR2 YSYEKL. This CDR3 region has 11 residues.